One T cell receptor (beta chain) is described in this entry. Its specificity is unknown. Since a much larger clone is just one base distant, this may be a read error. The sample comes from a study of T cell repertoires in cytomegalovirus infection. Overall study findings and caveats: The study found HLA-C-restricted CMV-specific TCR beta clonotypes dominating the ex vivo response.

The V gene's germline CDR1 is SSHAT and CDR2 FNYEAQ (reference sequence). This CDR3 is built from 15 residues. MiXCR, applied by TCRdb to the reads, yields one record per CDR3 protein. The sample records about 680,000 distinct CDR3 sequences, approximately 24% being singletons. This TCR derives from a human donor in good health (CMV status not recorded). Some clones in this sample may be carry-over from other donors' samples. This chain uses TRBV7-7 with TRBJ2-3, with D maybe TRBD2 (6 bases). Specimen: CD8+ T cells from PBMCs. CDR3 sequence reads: CASSPGAGSTDTQYF. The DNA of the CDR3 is TGTGCTAGCAGCCCCGGGGCGGGGAGCACAGATACGCAGTATTTT.